This T cell receptor beta chain was sequenced for a study of T cells in narcolepsy. The overall study: Healthy controls were enrolled alongside patients with narcolepsy type 1 or type 2. Study-wide results and limits: Autoreactive clone sequences were missing from some blood memory CD4+ repertoires. Healthy controls reportedly lacked the autoreactive clonotypes serially found in patients' blood.

For this clone: Its antigen is undetermined.

Data came from immunoSEQ multiplex PCR; TCRdb stores just in-frame clones and leaves some out. The table lists roughly 35,000 clones, less than 90% of them singletons. This CDR3 is built from 13 residues. From germline, CDR1 is MGHDK and CDR2 SYGVNS. The germline V and J ends were trimmed by 1 base and 2 bases, with 6 bases remaining between them. This receptor was obtained from a human donor in good health. The sequencing input was memory (CD45RA-) CD4+ T cells from blood. J is TRBJ2-7 and V is TRBV25-1; no definite D call. CDR3 sequence (DNA): TGTGCCAGCAGTGAATTTAGGACCTACGAGCAGTACTTC. Its protein is CASSEFRTYEQYF.